The 16 T cell receptor beta chains below come from one sample, sequenced in a study of cytomegalovirus exposure and HLA in healthy donors. 60 Vbeta and 13 Jbeta primers were used in PCR. Only in-frame clones appear in the TCRdb table, and some are missing; sequencing was by immunoSEQ multiplex PCR. The sample holds some 100,000 clones, around three quarters seen once. Input material: PBMCs. These receptors were taken from a human donor in good health.

The chain employs TRBV9 and TRBJ1-2; the match to TRBD1 covers 10 bases. The CDR3 is made up of 15 amino acids. Per germline, CDR1 SGDLS and CDR2 YYNGEE. Trimming removed 2 bases from V and 8 bases from J; junction bases left unmatched: 9. In DNA, the CDR3 is TGTGCCAGCAGCGTTAACCCGGGACAGGGGACCGGCTACACCTTC. Encoded protein: CASSVNPGQGTGYTF.

Comments on this clone: The sample holds other DNA sequences that translate to the same CDR3. The genes are TRBV6-5 and TRBJ1-1; D gene unclear. V was clipped by 3 bases and J by 1 base, with 6 bases between them. The germline V gene has CDR1 MNHEY and CDR2 SVGAGI. This CDR3 spans 13 amino acids. This CDR3 reads CASSYTGNTEAFF. DNA for the CDR3: TGTGCCAGCAGTTATACTGGGAACACTGAAGCTTTCTTT.

The chain recombines TRBV19 with TRBJ2-7, with 9 bases matching TRBD1. The V gene end was trimmed by 10 bases and the J gene end by 3 bases; junction bases not matched to a gene: 13. The germline CDR1 and CDR2 sequences are LNHDA and SQIVND (reference sequence). CDR3 length equals 15 residues. CDR3 coding DNA: TGTGCCATTTTACAGGGGGCACAAAGTTTCTACGAGCAGTACTTC. Residues: CAILQGAQSFYEQYF.

V and J are TRBV12-5 and TRBJ2-5; 7 bases line up with TRBD1. CDR3 length: 17 residues. CDR1 is LGHNT and CDR2 is FRNRAP in the germline V gene. After removal of 2 bases from V and 3 bases from J, the junction contained 12 bases not matched to a gene. The DNA for the CDR3 is TGTGCTAGTGGTTTGCCTACCTCGACAGGGTTTGAAGAGACCCAGTACTTC. Residues: CASGLPTSTGFEETQYF.

The V call is TRBV5-1, the J call TRBJ2-7; 7 bases align to TRBD1. With V trimmed by 0 bases and J by 4 bases, 4 bases remained unmatched. This CDR3 contains 14 residues. Germline CDR1 SGHRS, CDR2 YFSETQ. CDR3: CASSLVGGRYEQYF. CDR3 coding DNA: TGCGCCAGCAGCTTGGTAGGGGGCAGGTACGAGCAGTACTTC.

This chain joins TRBV9 and TRBJ2-3; the D gene is possibly TRBD1 (6 bases). V dropped 2 bases and J dropped 3 bases, with 16 bases sitting between them. CDR1 and CDR2 from the germline V gene are SGDLS and YYNGEE. The CDR3 loop spans 16 amino acids. This CDR3 reads CASSVRTGQRTDTQYF. The CDR3 DNA follows: TGTGCCAGCAGCGTTAGGACGGGACAAAGGACAGATACGCAGTATTTT.

The chain carries TRBV19 and TRBJ1-2; 7 nucleotides match TRBD1. Germline CDR1 and CDR2: LNHDA and SQIVND (reference sequence). J gave up 4 bases and V 2 bases, and 4 bases lay outside the gene matches. The CDR3 consists of 14 residues. The CDR3 DNA follows: TGTGCCAGTAGTATACGGACAGGTCTCTATGGCTACACCTTC. It specifies CASSIRTGLYGYTF.

This chain uses TRBV15 with TRBJ2-5; D gene uncertain. The J call is in doubt because the DNA end fits TRBJ2-7 better. The CDR3 spans 12 residues. From germline, CDR1 is LNHNV and CDR2 YYDKDF (reference sequence). In DNA, the CDR3 is TGTGCCACCAGCAGAGTCCCCTACGAGCAGTACTTC. Its protein is CATSRVPYEQYF.

This clone was seen only a few times. V is TRBV6-1 and J is TRBJ1-6, with D tentatively TRBD1 (6 bases). Germline CDR1 is MNHNS and CDR2 is SASEGT. The CDR3 is 12 amino acids. Trimming pared 6 bases from V and 6 bases from J, leaving 6 bases between. The CDR3, as DNA: TGTGCCAGCAGGGACAGTAATTCACCCCTCCACTTT. This sequence encodes CASRDSNSPLHF.

The V and J genes are TRBV9 and TRBJ2-1; 7 nucleotides line up with TRBD1. Per the germline V gene, CDR1 is SGDLS and CDR2 is YYNGEE. This CDR3 is 12 amino acids long. V dropped 3 bases and J dropped 9; count of bases not matched to a gene: 3. CDR3 nucleotides: TGTGCCAGCAGCGACGACAGGGTTGAGCAGTTCTTC. This codes for CASSDDRVEQFF.

The J gene is TRBJ1-2, the V gene TRBV6-5, with D perhaps matching TRBD1 (5 bases). CDR1 MNHEY and CDR2 SVGAGI come from the germline V gene. The length of the CDR3 is 12 residues. The ends were cut back, 7 bases at V and 9 bases at J, with 15 bases in the middle. As DNA, the CDR3 is TGTGCCAGCACCGCAGGGAAGGGGAGCTACACCTTC. It translates to CASTAGKGSYTF.

The CDR3 protein is CAWSGTSGRAGELFF. In nucleotides, the CDR3 is TGTGCCTGGAGTGGGACTAGCGGGAGGGCCGGGGAGCTGTTTTTT. The chain combines TRBV30 with TRBJ2-2; 15 positions match TRBD2. CDR1 is GTSNPN and CDR2 is SVGIG in the germline V gene (reference sequence). Trimming removed 1 base from V and 6 bases from J; junction bases left unmatched: 0. The CDR3 covers 15 residues.

This chain connects TRBV6-1 to TRBJ1-4; TRBD1 agrees at 7 bases. The length of the CDR3 is 15 residues. Germline V lookup: CDR1 MNHNS, CDR2 SASEGT. With 3 bases clipped from V and 6 bases from J, the junction kept 7 bases outside the gene matches. This CDR3 is CASSDGQVIHEKLFF. For the CDR3, the DNA is TGTGCCAGCAGTGACGGACAGGTGATCCATGAAAAACTGTTTTTT.

The chain uses TRBV19 and TRBJ1-5; a possible D gene is TRBD1 (6 bases). V dropped 3 bases and J dropped 3 bases, with 12 bases sitting between them. The CDR3 consists of 15 residues. Germline V gene data show CDR1 as LNHDA and CDR2 as SQIVND (reference sequence). The CDR3, as DNA: TGTGCCAGTAGTATTGGACAGACAGTCAATCAGCCCCAGCATTTT. Translated, it gives CASSIGQTVNQPQHF. Variable domain in full (rest from reference TRBV19 and TRBJ1-5): DGGITQSPKYLFRKEGQNVTLSCEQNLNHDAMYWYRQDPGQGLRLIYYSQIVNDFQKGDIAEGYSVSREKKESFPLTVTSAQKNPTAFYLCASSIGQTVNQPQHFGDGTRLSIL.

The chain couples TRBV6-6 to TRBJ1-5; possible D gene TRBD1, 6 bases. V dropped 6 bases and J dropped 3 bases, with 18 bases sitting between them. Germline CDR1 MNHNY, CDR2 SVGAGI (reference sequence). CDR3 length equals 16 residues. The CDR3 protein is CASSRLTGTDNQPQHF. CDR3 bases: TGTGCCAGCAGCCGACTAACAGGGACCGACAATCAGCCCCAGCATTTT.

The CDR3 DNA follows: TGTGCCTGGAGACGACAGTTAAGCTCCTACGAGCAGTACTTC. This sequence encodes CAWRRQLSSYEQYF. This sequence joins TRBV30 and TRBJ2-7; a weak D match, TRBD1 (5 bases). V was trimmed by 3 bases and J by 0 bases, leaving 12 bases between them. Germline loops: CDR1 GTSNPN, CDR2 SVGIG (reference sequence). The CDR3 length is 14 residues.